The 27 T cell receptor beta chains presented below share a single source sample, sequenced in a study of HIV-infected patients and healthy controls. TCRdb itself ran the 5' RACE reads through MiXCR, one entry per CDR3 protein. The sample shows 18,000 or so distinct CDR3 sequences, roughly 19% of them seen only once. Sequenced: CD8+ T cells from blood. Every receptor here comes from a human donor in good health.

This clonotype was seen ten or more times. This chain uses TRBV7-2 with TRBJ2-7; the match to TRBD2 covers 10 bases. The CDR3 spans 17 residues. The V gene's germline CDR1 is SGHTA and CDR2 FQGNSA. The junction had 11 bases not matched to a gene; V was cut back by 1 base and J by 5 bases. CDR3 in amino acids: CASSLGGPSGSRNEQYF. The DNA of the CDR3 is TGTGCCAGCAGCTTAGGAGGGCCTAGCGGGAGTAGAAACGAGCAGTACTTC.

As concerns this clonotype: A much larger clone differs by one base, so this may be a read error. The chain employs TRBV5-1 and TRBJ2-5; 7 bases are a match to TRBD2. J was trimmed by 3 bases and V by 0 bases; bases with no gene match: 20. CDR1 SGHRS and CDR2 YFSETQ come from the germline V gene. CDR3 size: 20 residues. In DNA, the CDR3 is TGCGCCAGCAGCTTGGTGAGCGCGCGGGGGACTACGAGGTTGGAAGAGACCCAGTACTTC. It yields the protein CASSLVSARGTTRLEETQYF.

There are a few counts of this clonotype. The chain couples TRBV12-3 or TRBV12-4 to TRBJ1-2, with D possibly matching TRBD1 (5 bases). The CDR3 has 14 amino acids. Deletions cut 5 bases from V and 2 bases from J, with 12 bases between. The CDR3: CASSSSGSNYGYTF. CDR3 in DNA: TGTGCCAGCAGTAGCTCAGGGAGCAACTATGGCTACACCTTC.

This clonotype has ten or more counts. The chain recombines TRBV12-3 or TRBV12-4 with TRBJ2-1; a weak D match, TRBD1 (5 bases). V gave up 4 bases and J gave up 6 bases, with 16 bases separating them. The CDR3 runs 15 residues. CDR3 protein: CASSYSRASSNEQFF. The DNA for the CDR3 is TGTGCCAGCAGTTATAGCAGGGCCTCTAGCAATGAGCAGTTCTTC.

This clonotype ranks as medium-sized (0.01 to 0.1%). V gene TRBV5-6 combines with J gene TRBJ2-1; 10 positions match TRBD1. This CDR3 contains 14 residues. V was pared by 7 bases and J by 4 bases, with 5 bases of the junction left unmatched. Looked up from germline, CDR1 is SGHDT and CDR2 is YYEEEE. In DNA, the CDR3 is TGTGCCAGCCTCCCGGGACAGGGGTACAATGAGCAGTTCTTC. Translating it yields CASLPGQGYNEQFF.

The chain couples TRBV4-2 to TRBJ2-2; the D gene is possibly TRBD1 (6 bases). In germline, CDR1 is LGHNA, CDR2 YNFKEQ. The V end was cut by 1 base, the J end by 5 bases, with 17 bases between. The CDR3 extends over 17 amino acids. This CDR3 is CASSQATLGARTGELFF. The CDR3 nucleotides are TGTGCCAGCAGCCAAGCCACTTTGGGGGCAAGAACCGGGGAGCTGTTTTTT.

This clonotype was observed a handful of times. The chain recombines TRBV20-1 with TRBJ1-3, with a tentative D call TRBD1 (5 bases). Germline V CDR1 and CDR2: DFQATT, SNEGSKA (reference sequence). V was shortened by 5 bases and J by 0 bases, with 14 bases between the two germline ends. This CDR3 has 15 residues. The CDR3 DNA reads as TGCAGTGCTCCTTTGGACATTCACTCTGGAAACACCATATATTTT. Protein product: CSAPLDIHSGNTIYF.

This clonotype occurred many times. V and J are TRBV18 and TRBJ1-1; the D is unclear. Germline-derived CDR1 and CDR2 are KGHSH and LQKENI. CDR3 length: 16 amino acids. V lost 1 base to trimming and J lost 1 base, with 13 bases between them. CDR3 coding DNA: TGTGCCAGCTCACCACTAGATCGGGATCGGAACACTGAAGCTTTCTTT. It codes for CASSPLDRDRNTEAFF.

The rearrangement links TRBV29-1 to TRBJ1-2, with D possibly matching TRBD1 (6 bases). The CDR3 length is 13 residues. V was pared by 6 bases and J by 3 bases, with 14 bases between. Per germline, CDR1 SQVTM and CDR2 ANQGSEA. DNA for the CDR3: TGCAGCGTGAGGGGGAGGAACGACTATGGCTACACCTTC. Translating gives CSVRGRNDYGYTF.

This clonotype was seen a handful of times. V gene TRBV7-9 combines with J gene TRBJ2-2, with 13 positions matching TRBD2. Germline lookup yields CDR1 SEHNR and CDR2 FQNEAQ (reference sequence). The CDR3 covers 18 residues. The junction had 11 bases not matched to a gene; V was cut back by 5 bases and J by 5 bases. CDR3 loop: CASSPRDGLAGVTGELFF. In DNA form, the CDR3 reads TGTGCCAGCAGCCCCCGGGACGGACTAGCGGGAGTTACCGGGGAGCTGTTTTTT. The full variable domain, completed using reference TRBV7-9 and TRBJ2-2, is DTGVSQNPRHKITKRGQNVTFRCDPISEHNRLYWYRQTLGQGPEFLTYFQNEAQLEKSRLLSDRFSAERPKGSFSTLEIQRTEQGDSAMYLCASSPRDGLAGVTGELFFGEGSRLTVL.

V usage is TRBV19 and J usage is TRBJ1-5, with D maybe TRBD1 (5 bases). The V and J ends lost 7 bases and 3 bases respectively, with 19 bases between them. The CDR3 totals 16 residues. In germline, CDR1 is LNHDA, CDR2 SQIVND (reference sequence). This CDR3 is CASTPDRDGYNQPQHF. The CDR3 nucleotides read TGTGCCAGTACCCCAGACCGGGACGGATACAATCAGCCCCAGCATTTT.

Note on this clonotype: Just one base apart from a much larger clone, this may be a read error. This chain connects TRBV12-5 to TRBJ2-7; D is perhaps TRBD2 (5 bases). Germline loops: CDR1 LGHNT, CDR2 FRNRAP. This CDR3 has 13 residues. The CDR3 DNA is TGTGCTAGTGGTTTGAGAGAATTTAGGACTGTTCAATTC. It is translated as CASGLREFRTVQF.

This rearrangement joins TRBV20-1 to TRBJ2-3, with 8 bases lining up with TRBD2. V lost 3 bases, J lost 0 bases, and 5 bases stayed unmatched. The CDR3 runs 15 residues. Germline V gene lookup returns CDR1 DFQATT and CDR2 SNEGSKA (reference sequence). The CDR3 nucleotides are TGCAGTGCTAGGGTTAGCGGGACAAGCACAGATACGCAGTATTTT. Amino acids: CSARVSGTSTDTQYF.

The sample holds a few counts of this clonotype. The V call is TRBV2, the J call TRBJ1-1; D remains unclear. CDR1 and CDR2 (germline): SNHLY, FYNNEI. Trimming cost V 7 bases and J 3 bases, with 15 bases left between them. The CDR3 spans 14 residues. CDR3 sequence (DNA): TGTGCCAGCAAGGGCGGGTTAGGCGACACTGAAGCTTTCTTT. Translation: CASKGGLGDTEAFF. The full variable domain, its missing parts supplied by reference TRBV2 and TRBJ1-1, is EPEVTQTPSHQVTQMGQEVILRCVPISNHLYFYWYRQILGQKVEFLVSFYNNEISEKSEIFDDQFSVERPDGSNFTLKIRSTKLEDSAMYFCASKGGLGDTEAFFGQGTRLTVV.

This clonotype was observed a few times. The chain joins TRBV4-3 to TRBJ2-3; 10 positions agree with TRBD2. This CDR3 is built from 20 residues. The V and J ends lost 1 base and 0 bases, in that order; junction bases with no gene match: 13. Germline values: CDR1 LGHNA, CDR2 YSLEER. CDR3 in amino acids: CASSQVGSGGHSTSTDTQYF. The CDR3 DNA reads TGCGCCAGCAGCCAAGTGGGTAGCGGGGGGCATAGCACTAGCACAGATACGCAGTATTTT.

This clonotype occurred many times. The genes are TRBV6-2 or TRBV6-3 and TRBJ2-3; D ambiguous. Trimming stripped 2 bases from V and 2 bases from J, with 5 bases between. CDR3 size: 13 residues. Germline V lookup: CDR1 MNHEY, CDR2 SVGEGT. CDR3 sequence reads: CASSYRDTDTQYF. CDR3 coding DNA: TGTGCCAGCAGTTACAGGGACACAGATACGCAGTATTTT.

This clonotype was seen a few times. The CDR3 here is CASRFQGGSEQFF. CDR3 in DNA: TGTGCCAGCAGATTCCAGGGGGGGAGTGAGCAGTTCTTC. This chain uses TRBV12-3 or TRBV12-4 with TRBJ2-1; D may be TRBD1 or TRBD2 (7 bases each). V lost 6 bases and J 9 bases, leaving 15 bases between the germline ends. The CDR3 covers 13 residues.

This chain joins TRBV5-4 and TRBJ1-4; possible D gene TRBD1, 6 bases. The germline gives CDR1 SGHNT, CDR2 YYREEE (reference sequence). The length of the CDR3 is 13 residues. The germline V and J ends were trimmed by 4 bases and 8 bases, with 12 bases remaining between them. DNA for the CDR3: TGTGCCAGCAGCCTCGACAGGAGGGAAAAACTGTTTTTT. Translating it yields CASSLDRREKLFF. Variable domain in full (rest from reference TRBV5-4 and TRBJ1-4): ETGVTQSPTHLIKTRGQQVTLRCSSQSGHNTVSWYQQALGQGPQFIFQYYREEENGRGNFPPRFSGLQFPNYSSELNVNALELDDSALYLCASSLDRREKLFFGSGTQLSVL.

This clonotype was recorded at least ten times. V gene TRBV10-3 combines with J gene TRBJ2-1, with D unclear. CDR1 is ENHRY and CDR2 is SYGVKD in the germline V gene. The CDR3 is 14 amino acids. V was cut by 4 bases and J by 4 bases, with 11 bases left in between. The CDR3 sequence: CAISANPSYNEQFF. CDR3 DNA sequence: TGTGCCATCAGTGCGAACCCATCTTACAATGAGCAGTTCTTC.

This clonotype was picked up a small number of times. V and J are TRBV9 and TRBJ2-7; D is ambiguous. V lost 3 bases to trimming and J lost 4 bases, with 20 bases between them. CDR1 and CDR2 from the germline V gene are SGDLS and YYNGEE. The CDR3 is 16 amino acids. The CDR3 here is CASSEVPSAGFYEQYF. In nucleotides, the CDR3 is TGTGCCAGCAGCGAGGTTCCCTCAGCTGGGTTTTACGAGCAGTACTTC.

The sample holds a few counts of this clonotype. The chain combines TRBV10-3 with TRBJ2-7; 12 nucleotides agree with TRBD1. The CDR3 loop spans 15 amino acids. V shed 6 bases, J shed 4 bases, and the junction held 7 bases outside the gene matches. Germline V gene lookup returns CDR1 ENHRY and CDR2 SYGVKD. The CDR3 protein is CAIRESGQGAYEQYF. CDR3 nucleotide sequence: TGTGCCATCAGGGAATCGGGACAGGGGGCTTACGAGCAGTACTTC.

V and J are TRBV12-3 or TRBV12-4 and TRBJ1-5, with TRBD1 as a possible D gene (5 bases). Between the trimmed V and J ends, which lost 4 bases and 2 bases, there was a span of 12 bases. The CDR3 runs 15 residues. The CDR3 loop reads CASSYRGGGNQPQHF. CDR3 DNA sequence: TGTGCCAGCAGTTATCGTGGGGGAGGCAATCAGCCCCAGCATTTT.

Many counts were recorded for this clonotype. Because the CDR3's place on the DNA is in doubt, the DNA is left out and the CDR3 is given as listed by TCRdb. The rearrangement joins TRBV21-1 to TRBJ2-1; the table assigns TRBD2, which was not confirmed against the DNA. TRBV21-1 is a known pseudogene. The CDR3 adds up to 18 amino acids, both ends counted. CDR3 amino acids: CASSKTPRGVAGGTQQFF.

The chain is built from TRBV10-3 and TRBJ1-2, with TRBD1 as a possible D gene (5 bases). Trimming took 4 bases from V and 2 from J, leaving 14 bases between them. Per the germline V gene, CDR1 is ENHRY and CDR2 is SYGVKD. The CDR3 has 15 residues. DNA of the CDR3: TGTGCCATCAGTGTGGTGGAGGGGCCGAACTATGGCTACACCTTC. Translated, it gives CAISVVEGPNYGYTF.

This clonotype was counted at least ten times. The rearrangement links TRBV2 to TRBJ2-1; perhaps D is TRBD1 or TRBD2 (5 bases each). Trimming stripped 7 bases from V and 9 bases from J, with 28 bases between. CDR3 length: 17 amino acids. Germline values: CDR1 SNHLY, CDR2 FYNNEI. The CDR3 DNA reads as TGTGCCAGCACCCGGTCCCCCGGGACGGAACTCCTCGGTGAGCAGTTCTTC. Protein product: CASTRSPGTELLGEQFF. The full variable domain, with the rest looked up from reference TRBV2 and TRBJ2-1, is EPEVTQTPSHQVTQMGQEVILRCVPISNHLYFYWYRQILGQKVEFLVSFYNNEISEKSEIFDDQFSVERPDGSNFTLKIRSTKLEDSAMYFCASTRSPGTELLGEQFFGPGTRLTVL.

This clonotype is medium-sized by share. The V and J genes are TRBV12-3 or TRBV12-4 and TRBJ1-1; tentatively, D is TRBD1 (5 bases). V gave up 2 bases and J gave up 1 base, with 8 bases separating them. The CDR3 runs to 14 residues. The CDR3 DNA sequence: TGTGCCAGCAGTTTAAGCAGGGCGAACACTGAAGCTTTCTTT. It is translated as CASSLSRANTEAFF.

This clonotype was counted at least ten times. The chain employs TRBV6-5 and TRBJ1-5; tentative D call: TRBD1 (5 bases). The CDR3 extends over 13 amino acids. Germline lookup yields CDR1 MNHEY and CDR2 SVGAGI. Trimming took off 7 bases at V and 3 bases at J, with 10 bases between the two ends. The CDR3 sequence is CASTGGYNQPQHF. As DNA, the CDR3 is TGTGCCAGCACCGGGGGATACAATCAGCCCCAGCATTTT.